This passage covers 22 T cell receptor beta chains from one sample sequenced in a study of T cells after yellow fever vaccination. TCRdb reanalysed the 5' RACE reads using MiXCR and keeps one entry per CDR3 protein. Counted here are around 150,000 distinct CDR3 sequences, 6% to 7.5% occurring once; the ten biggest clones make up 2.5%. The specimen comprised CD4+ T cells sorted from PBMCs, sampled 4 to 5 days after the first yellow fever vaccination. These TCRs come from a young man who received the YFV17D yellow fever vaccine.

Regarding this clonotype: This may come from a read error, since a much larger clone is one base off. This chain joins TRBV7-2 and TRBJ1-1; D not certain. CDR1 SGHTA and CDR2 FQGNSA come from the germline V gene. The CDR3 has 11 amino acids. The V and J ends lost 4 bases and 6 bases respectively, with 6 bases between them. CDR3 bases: TGTGCCAGCAGCTCACAATCTGAAGCTTTCTTT. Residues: CASSSQSEAFF.

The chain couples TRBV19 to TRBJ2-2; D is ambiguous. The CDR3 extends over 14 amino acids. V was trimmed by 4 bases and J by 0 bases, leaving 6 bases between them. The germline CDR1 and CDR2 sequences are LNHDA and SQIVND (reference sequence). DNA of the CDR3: TGTGCCAGTAGTAATCAGGCGAACACCGGGGAGCTGTTTTTT. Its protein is CASSNQANTGELFF.

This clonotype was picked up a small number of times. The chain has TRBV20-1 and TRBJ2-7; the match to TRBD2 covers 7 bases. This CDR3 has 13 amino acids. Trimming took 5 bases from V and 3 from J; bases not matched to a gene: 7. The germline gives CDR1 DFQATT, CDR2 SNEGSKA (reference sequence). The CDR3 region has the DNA TGCAGTGCTCCGGCGGGGGAGAACTACGAGCAGTACTTC. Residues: CSAPAGENYEQYF.

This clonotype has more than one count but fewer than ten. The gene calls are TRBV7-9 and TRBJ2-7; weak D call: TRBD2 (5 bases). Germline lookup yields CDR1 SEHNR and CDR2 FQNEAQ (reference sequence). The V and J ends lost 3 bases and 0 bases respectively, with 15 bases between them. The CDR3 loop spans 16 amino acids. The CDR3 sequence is CASSLGDRRSSYEQYF. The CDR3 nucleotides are TGTGCCAGCAGCTTGGGAGACCGCCGATCCTCCTACGAGCAGTACTTC.

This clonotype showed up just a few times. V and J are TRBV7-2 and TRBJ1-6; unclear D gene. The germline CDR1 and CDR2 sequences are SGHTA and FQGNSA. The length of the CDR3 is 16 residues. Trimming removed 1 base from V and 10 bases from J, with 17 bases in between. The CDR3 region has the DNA TGTGCCAGCAGCTTAGGAGTTAGTCTCGCGGCGTCACCCCTCCACTTT. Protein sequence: CASSLGVSLAASPLHF.

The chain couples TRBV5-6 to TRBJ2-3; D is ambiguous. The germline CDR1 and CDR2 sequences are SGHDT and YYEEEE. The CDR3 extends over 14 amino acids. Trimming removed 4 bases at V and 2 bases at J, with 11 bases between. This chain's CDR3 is CASSPRRHTDTQYF. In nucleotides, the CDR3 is TGTGCCAGCAGCCCGCGGCGGCACACAGATACGCAGTATTTT.

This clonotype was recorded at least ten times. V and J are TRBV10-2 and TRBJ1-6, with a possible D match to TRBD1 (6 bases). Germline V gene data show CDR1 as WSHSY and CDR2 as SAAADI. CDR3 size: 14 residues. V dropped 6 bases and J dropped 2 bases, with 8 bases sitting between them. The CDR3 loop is CASRNRAYNSPLHF. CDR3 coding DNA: TGCGCCAGCAGAAACAGGGCCTATAATTCACCCCTCCACTTT.

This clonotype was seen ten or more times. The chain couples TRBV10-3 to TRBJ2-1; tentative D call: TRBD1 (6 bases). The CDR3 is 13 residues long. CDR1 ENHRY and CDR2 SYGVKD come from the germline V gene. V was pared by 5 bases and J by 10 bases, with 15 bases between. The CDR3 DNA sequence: TGTGCCATCAGTCGACAGGAATTCCAAGAGCAGTTCTTC. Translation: CAISRQEFQEQFF.

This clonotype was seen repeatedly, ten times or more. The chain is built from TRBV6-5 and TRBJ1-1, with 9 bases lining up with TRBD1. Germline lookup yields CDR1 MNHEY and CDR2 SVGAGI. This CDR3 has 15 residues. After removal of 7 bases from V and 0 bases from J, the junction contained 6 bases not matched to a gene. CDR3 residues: CASTRDRVMNTEAFF. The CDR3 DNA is TGTGCCAGCACCCGGGACAGGGTGATGAACACTGAAGCTTTCTTT.

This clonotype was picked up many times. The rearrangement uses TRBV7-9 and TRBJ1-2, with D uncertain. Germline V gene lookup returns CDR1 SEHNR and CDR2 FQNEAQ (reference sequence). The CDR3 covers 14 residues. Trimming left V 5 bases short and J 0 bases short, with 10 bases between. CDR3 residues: CASSISGTNYGYTF. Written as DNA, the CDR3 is TGTGCCAGCAGCATAAGTGGAACTAACTATGGCTACACCTTC.

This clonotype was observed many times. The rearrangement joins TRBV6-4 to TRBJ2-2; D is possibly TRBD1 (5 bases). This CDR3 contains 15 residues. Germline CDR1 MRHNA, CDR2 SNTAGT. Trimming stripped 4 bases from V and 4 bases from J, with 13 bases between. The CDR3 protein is CASSAWQGGTGELFF. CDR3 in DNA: TGTGCCAGCAGTGCTTGGCAGGGTGGCACCGGGGAGCTGTTTTTT.

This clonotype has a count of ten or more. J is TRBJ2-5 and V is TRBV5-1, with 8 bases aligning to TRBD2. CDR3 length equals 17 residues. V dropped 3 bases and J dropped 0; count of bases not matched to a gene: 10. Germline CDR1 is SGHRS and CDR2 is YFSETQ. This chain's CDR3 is CASSYNRSGVNQETQYF. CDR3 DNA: TGCGCCAGCAGCTACAATCGTAGCGGGGTAAACCAAGAGACCCAGTACTTC.

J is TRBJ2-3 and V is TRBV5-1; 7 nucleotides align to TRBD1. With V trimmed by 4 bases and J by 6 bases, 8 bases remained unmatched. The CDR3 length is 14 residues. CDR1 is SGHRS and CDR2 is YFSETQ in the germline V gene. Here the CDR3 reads CASSDRGGGDTQYF. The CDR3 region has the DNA TGCGCCAGCAGCGACCGAGGGGGCGGGGATACGCAGTATTTT. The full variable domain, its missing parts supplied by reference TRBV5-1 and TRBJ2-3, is KAGVTQTPRYLIKTRGQQVTLSCSPISGHRSVSWYQQTPGQGLQFLFEYFSETQRNKGNFPGRFSGRQFSNSRSEMNVSTLELGDSALYLCASSDRGGGDTQYFGPGTRLTVL.

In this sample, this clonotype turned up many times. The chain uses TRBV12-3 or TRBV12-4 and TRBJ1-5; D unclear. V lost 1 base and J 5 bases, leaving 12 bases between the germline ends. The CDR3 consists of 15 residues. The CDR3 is CASSLGQSPDQPQHF. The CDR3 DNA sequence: TGTGCCAGCAGTTTAGGGCAGTCCCCCGATCAGCCCCAGCATTTT.

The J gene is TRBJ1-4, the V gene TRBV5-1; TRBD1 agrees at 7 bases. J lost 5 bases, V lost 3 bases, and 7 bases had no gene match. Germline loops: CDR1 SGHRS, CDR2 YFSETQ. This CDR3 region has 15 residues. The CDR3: CASSSTGSFNEKLFF. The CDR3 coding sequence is TGCGCCAGCAGCTCGACAGGGAGCTTCAATGAAAAACTGTTTTTT.

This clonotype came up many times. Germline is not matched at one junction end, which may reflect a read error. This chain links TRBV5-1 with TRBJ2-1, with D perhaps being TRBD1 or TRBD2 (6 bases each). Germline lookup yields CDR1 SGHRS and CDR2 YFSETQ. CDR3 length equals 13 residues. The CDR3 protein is CASSPLELGGPVF. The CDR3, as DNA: TGCGCCAGCAGCCCACTAGAGCTCGGGGGCCCTGTCTTC.

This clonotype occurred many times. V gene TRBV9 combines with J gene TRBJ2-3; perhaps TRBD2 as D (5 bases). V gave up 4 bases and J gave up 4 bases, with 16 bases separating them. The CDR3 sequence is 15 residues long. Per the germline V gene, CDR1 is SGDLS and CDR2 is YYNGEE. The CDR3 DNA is TGTGCCAGCAGCTCTAGAGGGCTAGCCCCAGATACGCAGTATTTT. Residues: CASSSRGLAPDTQYF.

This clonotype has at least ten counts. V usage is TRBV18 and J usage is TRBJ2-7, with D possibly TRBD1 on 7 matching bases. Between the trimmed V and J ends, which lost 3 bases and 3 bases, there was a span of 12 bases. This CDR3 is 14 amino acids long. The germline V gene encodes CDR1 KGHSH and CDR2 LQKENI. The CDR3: CASSPRQGGYEQYF. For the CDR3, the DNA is TGTGCCAGCTCACCTCGGCAGGGGGGCTACGAGCAGTACTTC.

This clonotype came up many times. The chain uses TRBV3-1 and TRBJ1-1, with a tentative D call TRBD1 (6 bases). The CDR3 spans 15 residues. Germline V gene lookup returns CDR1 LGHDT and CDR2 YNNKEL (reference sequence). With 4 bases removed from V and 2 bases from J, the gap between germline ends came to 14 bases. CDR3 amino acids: CASSPRSRGNTEAFF. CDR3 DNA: TGTGCCAGCAGCCCGAGAAGCAGGGGAAACACTGAAGCTTTCTTT.

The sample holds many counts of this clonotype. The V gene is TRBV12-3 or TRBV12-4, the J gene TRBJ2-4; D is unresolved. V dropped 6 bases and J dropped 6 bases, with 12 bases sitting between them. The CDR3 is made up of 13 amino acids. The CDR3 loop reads CASSRWTLNIQYF. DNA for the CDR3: TGTGCCAGCAGCCGCTGGACCCTAAACATTCAGTACTTC.

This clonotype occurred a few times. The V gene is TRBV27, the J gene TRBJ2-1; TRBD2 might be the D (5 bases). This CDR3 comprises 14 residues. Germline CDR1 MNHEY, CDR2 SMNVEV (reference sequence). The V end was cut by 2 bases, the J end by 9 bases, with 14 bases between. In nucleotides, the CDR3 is TGTGCCAGCAGTTTAAGGCCCGGGGATGCTGAGCAGTTCTTC. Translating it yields CASSLRPGDAEQFF.

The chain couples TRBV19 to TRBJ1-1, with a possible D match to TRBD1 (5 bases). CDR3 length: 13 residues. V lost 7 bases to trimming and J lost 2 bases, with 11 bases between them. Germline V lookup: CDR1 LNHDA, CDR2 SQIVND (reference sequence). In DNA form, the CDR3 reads TGTGCCAGTATGGGGCTCCTAAACACTGAAGCTTTCTTT. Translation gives CASMGLLNTEAFF.